Listed here are 25 T cell receptor beta chains from one sample, sequenced in a study of cytomegalovirus exposure and HLA in healthy donors. The PCR contained 60 Vbeta and 13 Jbeta primers. TCRdb's table, derived via immunoSEQ multiplex PCR, lists solely in-frame clones and lacks some. The table lists around 76,000 clones, about two thirds of them singletons, with more than 9.5% in the top ten. Input material: PBMCs. The receptors come from a woman between 45 and 60 years old in good health and CMV-seropositive.

The chain couples TRBV7-2 to TRBJ1-2; a weak D match, TRBD1 (6 bases). Trimming left V 2 bases short and J 3 bases short, with 13 bases between. Germline loops: CDR1 SGHTA, CDR2 FQGNSA. The CDR3 extends over 15 amino acids. In nucleotides, the CDR3 is TGTGCCAGCAGCTTATTTGGGGACACATACTATGGCTACACCTTC. Its translation is CASSLFGDTYYGYTF.

The chain joins TRBV6-6 to TRBJ1-4, with 9 nucleotides matching TRBD1. J gave up 2 bases and V 7 bases, and 5 bases lay outside the gene matches. CDR1 MNHNY and CDR2 SVGAGI come from the germline V gene (reference sequence). The CDR3 is 15 residues long. The CDR3 loop reads CASKKQGATNEKLFF. The CDR3 nucleotides are TGTGCCAGCAAAAAACAGGGGGCTACTAATGAAAAACTGTTTTTT.

The chain recombines TRBV5-1 with TRBJ2-3; TRBD2 aligns across 8 bases. Germline CDR1 is SGHRS and CDR2 is YFSETQ. Trimming removed 0 bases from V and 2 bases from J; junction bases left unmatched: 2. CDR3 length: 15 residues. The CDR3 coding sequence is TGCGCCAGCAGCTTGGGCGGGGGGAACACAGATACGCAGTATTTT. It yields the protein CASSLGGGNTDTQYF.

The chain links TRBV4-1 to TRBJ2-3; TRBD1 matches at 9 bases. The length of the CDR3 is 16 residues. V was pared by 1 base and J by 2 bases, with 4 bases of the junction left unmatched. Germline V gives CDR1 MGHRA, CDR2 YSYEKL. CDR3 region: CASSQVGTGFTDTQYF. The CDR3 coding sequence is TGCGCCAGCAGCCAAGTGGGGACAGGGTTCACAGATACGCAGTATTTT.

The chain employs TRBV6-6 and TRBJ2-1, with 13 bases that match TRBD2. CDR3 size: 13 residues. Germline V CDR1 and CDR2: MNHNY, SVGAGI (reference sequence). V lost 5 bases, J lost 9 bases, and 1 base stayed unmatched. The DNA of the CDR3 is TGTGCCAGCAGTAGGACTAGCGGGGGTGAGCAGTTCTTC. This gives the protein CASSRTSGGEQFF.

This clone is a singleton in its sample. The gene calls are TRBV6-1 and TRBJ2-7; 8 bases agree with TRBD1. Germline CDR1 MNHNS, CDR2 SASEGT. Trimming cost V 6 bases and J 6 bases; bases outside gene matches: 10. The CDR3 length is 14 residues. The CDR3 bases are TGTGCCAGCAGGGCCGGGACAGGCGCCACCGAGCAGTACTTC. Translated, it gives CASRAGTGATEQYF.

The chain has TRBV9 and TRBJ1-5; perhaps TRBD1 as D (6 bases). V was clipped by 0 bases and J by 4 bases, with 14 bases between them. This CDR3 comprises 16 residues. Germline V gene sequence: CDR1 SGDLS, CDR2 YYNGEE. Here the CDR3 DNA reads TGTGCCAGCAGCGTAGGGGGAGGGGGTGTAAATCAGCCCCAGCATTTT. Its protein product is CASSVGGGGVNQPQHF.

The rearrangement joins TRBV2 to TRBJ2-5; 7 positions agree with TRBD1. The CDR3 is 12 amino acids. The V segment lost 10 bases and the J segment 4 bases; nucleotides outside the gene matches: 6. CDR1 and CDR2 (germline): SNHLY, FYNNEI. CDR3 region: CATQAGGETQYF. In nucleotides, the CDR3 is TGTGCCACCCAGGCAGGGGGAGAGACCCAGTACTTC.

This clone was seen repeatedly, ten times or more. V is TRBV5-1 and J is TRBJ1-2; 9 nucleotides line up with TRBD1. The CDR3 totals 15 residues. The V and J ends lost 2 bases and 6 bases, in that order; junction bases with no gene match: 8. Germline V gene sequence: CDR1 SGHRS, CDR2 YFSETQ. The CDR3 reads CASSLTGTGNDGYTF. The CDR3 coding sequence is TGCGCCAGCAGCTTAACCGGGACAGGGAACGATGGCTACACCTTC.

V and J are TRBV2 and TRBJ2-7; 7 bases map to TRBD1. Germline V gives CDR1 SNHLY, CDR2 FYNNEI. The CDR3 sequence is 14 residues long. With 8 bases clipped from V and 2 bases from J, the junction kept 9 bases outside the gene matches. DNA of the CDR3: TGTGCCAGCCAAACGACAGGGACGGCCTACGAGCAGTACTTC. Its translation is CASQTTGTAYEQYF. Drawing the rest from reference TRBV2 and TRBJ2-7, the complete variable domain is EPEVTQTPSHQVTQMGQEVILRCVPISNHLYFYWYRQILGQKVEFLVSFYNNEISEKSEIFDDQFSVERPDGSNFTLKIRSTKLEDSAMYFCASQTTGTAYEQYFGPGTRLTVT.

This clone was recorded a few times. The chain couples TRBV4-3 to TRBJ2-7; no clear D. The CDR3 is 17 amino acids. Between the trimmed V and J ends, which lost 0 bases and 2 bases, there was a span of 17 bases. Germline lookup yields CDR1 LGHNA and CDR2 YSLEER. For the CDR3, the DNA is TGCGCCAGCAGCCAAGATCTCACGTGGCAGCGAGCCTACGAGCAGTACTTC. Translating it yields CASSQDLTWQRAYEQYF.

The rearrangement links TRBV25-1 to TRBJ1-5; D not resolved. Germline V gene lookup returns CDR1 MGHDK and CDR2 SYGVNS. This CDR3 has 14 residues. Between the trimmed V and J ends, which lost 10 bases and 0 bases, there was a span of 13 bases. The CDR3 reads CATGEYYSNQPQHF. The DNA of the CDR3 is TGTGCCACCGGGGAATATTATAGCAATCAGCCCCAGCATTTT.

V is TRBV6-5 and J is TRBJ1-5; TRBD1 aligns across 12 bases. The J segment lost 6 bases and the V segment lost 0 bases, leaving 3 bases of the junction unmatched. The CDR3 totals 16 residues. The germline V gene has CDR1 MNHEY and CDR2 SVGAGI. The CDR3 DNA is TGTGCCAGCAGTTACTCTGGGACAGGGGGCCGTCAGCCCCAGCATTTT. This codes for CASSYSGTGGRQPQHF.

V usage is TRBV10-3 and J usage is TRBJ1-4; 7 nucleotides line up with TRBD1. The CDR3 has 14 amino acids. Germline CDR1 reads ENHRY; CDR2 reads SYGVKD. Trimming removed 6 bases from V and 7 bases from J; junction bases left unmatched: 8. DNA for the CDR3: TGTGCCATCAGGAATACACAGGGGAGTGAAAAACTGTTTTTT. It yields the protein CAIRNTQGSEKLFF.

The V call is TRBV27, the J call TRBJ2-7, with D possibly TRBD1 on 6 matching bases. In germline, CDR1 is MNHEY, CDR2 SMNVEV (reference sequence). The CDR3 sequence is 13 residues long. Trimming cost V 6 bases and J 2 bases, with 11 bases left between them. The CDR3 DNA follows: TGTGCCAGCAGCCTCGGACAGACCTACGAGCAGTACTTC. Translation gives CASSLGQTYEQYF.

This chain connects TRBV10-3 to TRBJ2-1; TRBD2 matches at 8 bases. This CDR3 comprises 14 residues. Trimming cost V 10 bases and J 3 bases; bases outside gene matches: 8. Germline loops: CDR1 ENHRY, CDR2 SYGVKD. Here the CDR3 reads CATVGGAGYNEQFF. The CDR3 DNA sequence: TGTGCCACCGTCGGGGGGGCCGGCTACAATGAGCAGTTCTTC.

The chain carries TRBV2 and TRBJ1-2; D is unclear. The V gene lost 2 bases and the J gene lost 2 bases, with 9 bases spanning the gap. Germline V gives CDR1 SNHLY, CDR2 FYNNEI. This CDR3 comprises 14 residues. The CDR3 DNA reads as TGTGCCAGCAGTGAAATGGTCACAAACTATGGCTACACCTTC. Amino acid sequence: CASSEMVTNYGYTF.

This clone was recorded a few times. The chain is built from TRBV7-2 and TRBJ1-3; TRBD1 agrees at 8 bases. Trimming at V came to 5 bases and at J to 2 bases, leaving 8 bases not matched to a gene. This CDR3 is 16 amino acids long. Germline-derived CDR1 and CDR2 are SGHTA and FQGNSA. This chain's CDR3 is CASSQQLTGAGNTIYF. CDR3 in DNA: TGTGCCAGCAGCCAGCAATTGACAGGGGCTGGAAACACCATATATTTT.

The CDR3, as DNA: TGTGCCAGCAGTTACTCGGCAGGCCGCTATGGCTACACCTTC. Residues: CASSYSAGRYGYTF. The V gene is TRBV6-5, the J gene TRBJ1-2, with D hard to call. The CDR3 consists of 14 residues. CDR1 and CDR2 (germline): MNHEY, SVGAGI. V was clipped by 0 bases and J by 4 bases, with 9 bases between them.

The chain has TRBV21-1 and TRBJ2-7; the table's D call of TRBD1 was not tested on the DNA. TRBV21-1 is a listed pseudogene. This CDR3 comprises 17 residues. The CDR3 protein is CASSKVGHRHDSYEQYF. The CDR3 coding sequence is TGTGCCAGCAGCAAAGTGGGGCACAGACACGATTCCTACGAGCAGTACTTC.

The chain joins TRBV27 to TRBJ1-5; 9 bases are a match to TRBD1. J lost 7 bases, V lost 6 bases, and 13 bases had no gene match. Germline V lookup: CDR1 MNHEY, CDR2 SMNVEV (reference sequence). The CDR3 runs 16 residues. The CDR3 coding sequence is TGTGCCAGCAGACCCGGGACAGGGTATACCGTACAGCCCCAGCATTTT. It codes for CASRPGTGYTVQPQHF.

V gene TRBV7-2 combines with J gene TRBJ2-3; D unresolved. Trimming took off 6 bases at V and 5 bases at J, with 15 bases between the two ends. Germline V lookup: CDR1 SGHTA, CDR2 FQGNSA. This CDR3 has 14 amino acids. The CDR3 DNA reads TGTGCCAGCAGAAGAGACACGCTAAGAGATACGCAGTATTTT. Encoded protein: CASRRDTLRDTQYF.

This clone showed up just a few times. The rearrangement uses TRBV7-2 and TRBJ1-2; 8 nucleotides line up with TRBD1. V dropped 5 bases and J dropped 7; count of bases not matched to a gene: 21. This CDR3 contains 18 residues. Germline values: CDR1 SGHTA, CDR2 FQGNSA. The CDR3 spells CASSPGGTSDRVHGGYTF. The DNA for the CDR3 is TGTGCCAGCAGCCCGGGGGGTACCTCGGACAGGGTTCACGGTGGCTACACCTTC.

The chain carries TRBV18 and TRBJ2-2; no reliable D call. This CDR3 comprises 13 residues. The V and J ends lost 7 bases and 1 base respectively, with 7 bases between them. CDR1 is KGHSH, CDR2 LQKENI, per germline. CDR3 sequence reads: CASYAGNTGELFF. Written as DNA, the CDR3 is TGTGCCAGCTATGCAGGGAACACCGGGGAGCTGTTTTTT. The whole variable domain, filled in from reference TRBV18 and TRBJ2-2, reads NAGVMQNPRHLVRRRGQEARLRCSPMKGHSHVYWYRQLPEEGLKFMVYLQKENIIDESGMPKERFSAEFPKEGPSILRIQQVVRGDSAAYFCASYAGNTGELFFGEGSRLTVL.

This clone was counted once. The CDR3, as DNA: TGTGCCAGCAGTTCCGGGACTGGGGGGGTCTTGTCTGGAAACACCATATATTTT. Residues: CASSSGTGGVLSGNTIYF. The chain recombines TRBV28 with TRBJ1-3, with TRBD1 as a possible D gene (5 bases). Per germline, CDR1 MDHEN and CDR2 SYDVKM. The CDR3 totals 18 residues. V was clipped by 4 bases and J by 1 base, with 20 bases between them.